This T cell receptor beta chain originates from a study of CD8 T cells in ankylosing spondylitis. The CDR3 covers 16 residues. J gave up 6 bases and V 5 bases, and 14 bases lay outside the gene matches. CDR1 is SGHAT, CDR2 FQNNGV, per germline. Overall study findings and caveats: As for the disease-linked clones, they showed a CD8+ phenotype and occurred at relatively low frequencies in peripheral blood. A TCR beta motif of 7 or 8 highly homologous variants appeared characteristic of ankylosing spondylitis blood. From matched ankylosing spondylitis synovial fluid, disease-linked clones were reportedly recovered at significantly enriched levels.

As regards this clonotype: What it recognizes is unknown.

Each TCR beta library was made by quantitative 5'-RACE that incorporated molecular barcodes. In TCRdb, the 5' RACE reads were re-called with MiXCR into one record per CDR3 protein. The sample has about 540,000 distinct CDR3 sequences; 10% to 15% are singletons. V usage is TRBV11-2 and J usage is TRBJ2-5, with 8 positions matching TRBD2. The clonotype originates from a male donor with ankylosing spondylitis. Material for sequencing was blood, either unsorted or a sorted T cell fraction (not recorded which). The CDR3 sequence is CASSGPGTSSSKTQYF. Written as DNA, the CDR3 is TGTGCCAGCAGCGGCCCCGGGACTAGTAGTTCGAAGACCCAGTACTTC.